These 11 T cell receptor beta chains originate from one sample sequenced in a study of response to subunit inactivated influenza vaccine. TCRdb analysed the RT-PCR reads with MiXCR anew, one entry per CDR3 protein. The sample consists of 170,000 or so distinct CDR3 sequences, about 11% of them appearing once. The sample consisted of CD8+ T cells sorted from PBMCs, taken less than 25 months after vaccination. Receptor source: a man between 45 and 75 years old who received an inactivated influenza vaccine.

This clonotype was seen at least ten times. The rearrangement joins TRBV12-3 or TRBV12-4 to TRBJ2-1, with 7 bases that match TRBD2. The CDR3 has 15 amino acids. V dropped 7 bases and J dropped 2; count of bases not matched to a gene: 8. The CDR3 loop is CASNPGGLAYNEQFF. As DNA, the CDR3 is TGTGCCAGCAACCCCGGGGGGTTGGCCTACAATGAGCAGTTCTTC.

CDR3 sequence reads: CSARATSGAYNEQFF. Here the CDR3 DNA reads TGCAGTGCTAGAGCGACTAGCGGCGCCTACAATGAGCAGTTCTTC. The chain recombines TRBV20-1 with TRBJ2-1; 9 bases match TRBD2. CDR1 and CDR2 from the germline V gene are DFQATT and SNEGSKA (reference sequence). The CDR3 is 15 residues long. J was trimmed by 2 bases and V by 1 base; bases with no gene match: 3.

This clonotype was counted a few times. The CDR3 nucleotides are TGTGCCAGCAGCCGAAAAGGCGGACAGGGGGAAGAGACCCAGTACTTC. It yields the protein CASSRKGGQGEETQYF. The V and J genes are TRBV7-3 and TRBJ2-5, with 10 bases lining up with TRBD1. V was clipped by 5 bases and J by 3 bases; unmatched bases: 9. This CDR3 spans 16 amino acids. Germline-derived CDR1 and CDR2 are SGHTA and FQGTGA.

This clonotype was recorded at least ten times. The chain recombines TRBV29-1 with TRBJ2-7, with D possibly TRBD2 on 6 matching bases. The CDR3 is made up of 13 amino acids. Per the germline V gene, CDR1 is SQVTM and CDR2 is ANQGSEA. Trimming took 5 bases from V and 1 from J, leaving 12 bases between them. The CDR3 nucleotides read TGCAGCGTTTCTGCGGGATGGTCCTACGAGCAGTACTTC. Translated: CSVSAGWSYEQYF.

This clonotype was seen only a few times. V gene TRBV29-1 combines with J gene TRBJ2-1; D is perhaps TRBD1 (6 bases). Germline V CDR1 and CDR2: SQVTM, ANQGSEA. The CDR3 consists of 14 residues. V lost 0 bases, J lost 9 bases, and 15 bases lay in between. The CDR3: CSVEDRGGVVEQFF. The CDR3 DNA is TGCAGCGTTGAAGATCGAGGGGGAGTGGTTGAGCAGTTCTTC.

The chain combines TRBV7-2 with TRBJ2-7; D is unresolved. The CDR3 runs 15 residues. V was pared by 1 base and J by 3 bases, with 13 bases between. Looked up from germline, CDR1 is SGHTA and CDR2 is FQGNSA. The DNA of the CDR3 is TGTGCCAGCAGCTTAGGGTGGGCAGGCGTCTACGAGCAGTACTTC. Encoded protein: CASSLGWAGVYEQYF.

This clonotype appeared a few times. V is TRBV6-2 or TRBV6-3 and J is TRBJ2-5; no reliable D call. Germline V CDR1 and CDR2: MNHEY, SVGEGT. Trimming left V 2 bases short and J 2 bases short, with 12 bases between. This CDR3 contains 15 residues. The CDR3 DNA reads TGTGCCAGCAGTTACAGGATGCCTGAACAAGAGACCCAGTACTTC. Translating it yields CASSYRMPEQETQYF.

This clonotype was observed a handful of times. The chain links TRBV9 to TRBJ2-2, with TRBD1 matching over 7 bases. The CDR3 is 17 residues long. Germline CDR1 and CDR2: SGDLS and YYNGEE. V lost 3 bases, J lost 0 bases, and 8 bases stayed unmatched. The CDR3: CASSAPGQHANTGELFF. CDR3 bases: TGTGCCAGCAGCGCCCCGGGACAGCACGCGAACACCGGGGAGCTGTTTTTT.

This rearrangement joins TRBV9 to TRBJ1-2, with D perhaps matching TRBD1 (5 bases). The germline CDR1 and CDR2 sequences are SGDLS and YYNGEE. Deletions cut 4 bases from V and 5 bases from J, with 18 bases between. The CDR3 runs to 15 residues. The CDR3 DNA is TGTGCCAGCAGCCCCCGGATGGGGCAGCGGTATGGCTACACCTTC. Translation gives CASSPRMGQRYGYTF.

This clonotype was seen more than once but under ten times. This chain uses TRBV19 with TRBJ2-1; 8 nucleotides match TRBD2. V was pared by 0 bases and J by 4 bases, with 11 bases of the junction left unmatched. Per germline, CDR1 LNHDA and CDR2 SQIVND (reference sequence). This CDR3 is built from 18 residues. The CDR3 DNA sequence: TGTGCCAGTAGTATAGATCGGGAAGGCCTAGCGGGTTACAATGAGCAGTTCTTC. This sequence encodes CASSIDREGLAGYNEQFF.

This rearrangement joins TRBV27 to TRBJ2-1; possibly TRBD1 for D (6 bases). V dropped 3 bases and J dropped 4 bases, with 10 bases sitting between them. Per germline, CDR1 MNHEY and CDR2 SMNVEV (reference sequence). This CDR3 region has 14 residues. Here the CDR3 reads CASSLIGGYNEQFF. CDR3 DNA sequence: TGTGCCAGCAGTTTGATAGGGGGTTACAATGAGCAGTTCTTC.